This entry lists 2 T cell receptor beta chains sequenced from one sample in a study of cytomegalovirus exposure and HLA in healthy donors. PCR involved 60 Vbeta and 13 Jbeta primers. Libraries were prepared by immunoSEQ multiplex PCR; TCRdb keeps only in-frame clonotypes and omits some of them. In the table there are 150,000 to 250,000 clones, around three quarters of which are singletons. The sequenced material came from PBMCs. These receptors all stem from a woman in her 30s in good health and CMV-seropositive.

The V gene is TRBV4-1, the J gene TRBJ1-5, with D unresolved. Germline values: CDR1 MGHRA, CDR2 YSYEKL. This CDR3 is built from 17 residues. Trimming left V 0 bases short and J 3 bases short, with 15 bases between. This CDR3 reads CASSQDGRFGTNQPQHF. The CDR3 DNA reads TGCGCCAGCAGCCAAGATGGGAGGTTCGGAACCAATCAGCCCCAGCATTTT.

The V gene is TRBV7-8, the J gene TRBJ2-2; D is uncertain. The CDR3 totals 13 residues. Germline assignment: CDR1 SGHVS and CDR2 FQNEAQ. V was pared by 4 bases and J by 5 bases, with 8 bases between. The CDR3 DNA reads TGTGCCAGCAGCTGGTCGAGGACCGGGGAGCTGTTTTTT. This codes for CASSWSRTGELFF.